This record concerns one T cell receptor beta chain sequence. The antigen remains unidentified. Libraries were prepared by immunoSEQ multiplex PCR; TCRdb keeps only in-frame clonotypes and omits some of them. Here the sample spans about 95,000 clones, around 88% being singletons. These data originate in a study of radiation and T cells in renal cell carcinoma. Looking at the study overall: Nephrectomy followed 15 Gy stereotactic body radiation by 4 weeks.

Time point denoted: baseline pretreatment blood. Treatment noted: 15 Gy SBRT to primary tumor, nephrectomy 4 weeks later. Radiation-treated patients gave blood at baseline, week 2 and week 4. Germline V gene data show CDR1 as MNHNY and CDR2 as SVGAGI (reference sequence). Trimming left V 0 bases short and J 8 bases short, with 16 bases between. This CDR3 has 15 residues. Study-wide points: Pretreatment tumor biopsies were lacking, so baseline clonotypes are unknown. From baseline, blood top tumor clonotypes peaked at 2 weeks post-radiation.

The rearrangement uses TRBV6-6 and TRBJ1-2, with D perhaps TRBD1 (5 bases). Sequencing was performed on blood, taken from a patient whose treatment included radiotherapy and nephrectomy. The clonotype originates from a man in his fifties with renal cell carcinoma. The CDR3 region has the DNA TGTGCCAGCAGTTACTCGGCAGGGAACGCGGGGGGCTACACCTTC. This encodes CASSYSAGNAGGYTF.